One sample yielded the 3 T cell receptor beta chains listed below, sequenced in a study of blood T cell repertoires in COVID-19. Here immunoSEQ multiplex PCR was the method, and the copy in TCRdb shows in-frame clones only, minus some. The sample has about 70,000 clones; under 80% are singletons. Sequencing was performed on peripheral blood. These receptors were collected from a human donor in a cohort sampled during active COVID-19.

This sequence joins TRBV4-1 and TRBJ1-4; TRBD1 is a possible D gene (5 bases). This CDR3 comprises 14 residues. Germline CDR1 is MGHRA and CDR2 is YSYEKL. V lost 7 bases and J 4 bases, leaving 13 bases between the germline ends. The CDR3 sequence: CASTRGLNNEKLFF. DNA of the CDR3: TGCGCCAGCACCCGGGGACTAAATAATGAAAAACTGTTTTTT.

V usage is TRBV9 and J usage is TRBJ1-1, with D perhaps matching TRBD1 (5 bases). This CDR3 spans 13 amino acids. The germline V gene encodes CDR1 SGDLS and CDR2 YYNGEE. V shed 4 bases and J shed 1 base, with 8 bases lying between them. As DNA, the CDR3 is TGTGCCAGCAGCCCCGGGGGGAACACTGAAGCTTTCTTT. This translates into CASSPGGNTEAFF.

This clone was detected only a few times. The gene calls are TRBV6-1 and TRBJ2-3; 12 bases are shared with TRBD2. The germline gives CDR1 MNHNS, CDR2 SASEGT. The J segment lost 0 bases and the V segment lost 3 bases, leaving 7 bases of the junction unmatched. The CDR3 is 18 amino acids. The CDR3 loop reads CASSDSVTSGSSTDTQYF. The CDR3 DNA sequence: TGTGCCAGCAGTGATTCGGTGACTAGCGGGAGTAGCACAGATACGCAGTATTTT.